The rows below give T cell receptor beta chains drawn from one sample of a study of blood T cells in healthy people across ages. TCRdb independently ran MiXCR on the 5' RACE reads; one entry per CDR3 protein. The sample records 580,000 or so distinct CDR3 sequences, 40% to 50% being singletons. Sequencing used blood. These receptors all stem from a man aged 80 or over in good health. CDR3s include the opening cysteine and the closing phenylalanine or tryptophan. Each record gives: clone size, CDR3 length, J gene, D gene, V gene, CDR3 DNA, CDR3 protein. A D gene is named only where the DNA matches it firmly. Clone size is not always given. Where it is, it says once, few, many or a class for expanded clones.

clone size: few
CDR3 length: 13
J gene: TRBJ2-5
D gene: -
V gene: TRBV20-1
CDR3 DNA: TGCAGCGGTCTAGGGGGCGGGGTGGAGACCCAGTACTTC
CDR3 protein: CSGLGGGVETQYF

clone size: many
CDR3 length: 14
J gene: TRBJ2-5
D gene: -
V gene: TRBV10-3
CDR3 DNA: TGTGCCATCAGTGGTGGACGGGGAAGTGAGACCCAGTACTTC
CDR3 protein: CAISGGRGSETQYF

clone size: -
CDR3 length: 13
J gene: TRBJ2-7
D gene: TRBD2
V gene: TRBV7-2
CDR3 DNA: TGTGCCAGCAGCTCTACAACTAGCGCCAGCACGTACTTC
CDR3 protein: CASSSTTSASTYF

clone size: -
CDR3 length: 15
J gene: TRBJ1-1
D gene: TRBD1
V gene: TRBV4-1
CDR3 DNA: TGCGCCAGCAGACCGAGGACAGGGAGGAACACTGAAGCTTTCTTT
CDR3 protein: CASRPRTGRNTEAFF

clone size: few
CDR3 length: 14
J gene: TRBJ2-5
D gene: TRBD1
V gene: TRBV28
CDR3 DNA: TGTGCCAGCAAATTGCCAGGGGGTCTGGAGACCCAGTACTTC
CDR3 protein: CASKLPGGLETQYF

clone size: -
CDR3 length: 14
J gene: TRBJ1-1
D gene: TRBD1
V gene: TRBV9
CDR3 DNA: TGTGCCAGCAGCACCGACAGGGTGAACACTGAAGCTTTCTTT
CDR3 protein: CASSTDRVNTEAFF

clone size: -
CDR3 length: 15
J gene: TRBJ1-5
D gene: -
V gene: TRBV30
CDR3 DNA: TGTGCCTGGAGTGTTGGGCGTCAGGGGCATCGGCCCCAGCATTTT
CDR3 protein: CAWSVGRQGHRPQHF

clone size: -
CDR3 length: 14
J gene: TRBJ2-1
D gene: -
V gene: TRBV29-1
CDR3 DNA: TGCAGCGTTGGGCCCGTGGTCGGGGACAATGAGCAGTTCTTC
CDR3 protein: CSVGPVVGDNEQFF

clone size: once
CDR3 length: 14
J gene: TRBJ1-1
D gene: TRBD1
V gene: TRBV7-9
CDR3 DNA: TGTGCCAGCAGTGCTCGGACAGGGCAAGCTGAAGCTTTCTTT
CDR3 protein: CASSARTGQAEAFF

clone size: -
CDR3 length: 14
J gene: TRBJ2-2
D gene: TRBD1
V gene: TRBV10-2
CDR3 DNA: TGCGCCAGCAGTTCCGGGACAGGGACCGGGGAGCTGTTTTTT
CDR3 protein: CASSSGTGTGELFF

clone size: -
CDR3 length: 16
J gene: TRBJ2-1
D gene: -
V gene: TRBV20-1
CDR3 DNA: TGCAGTGTGAGGCCCACAGGGAGGAGTATCGCTGATGAGCAGTTCTTC
CDR3 protein: CSVRPTGRSIADEQFF

clone size: -
CDR3 length: 15
J gene: TRBJ1-2
D gene: TRBD1
V gene: TRBV28
CDR3 DNA: TGTGCCAGCAGTGTCACCATACAGGGGCGGTATGGCTACACCTTC
CDR3 protein: CASSVTIQGRYGYTF

clone size: -
CDR3 length: 16
J gene: TRBJ2-1
D gene: TRBD2
V gene: TRBV4-2
CDR3 DNA: TGTGCCAGCAGCGAGACTCTAGCGGGAGGCCGCAATGAGCAGTTCTTC
CDR3 protein: CASSETLAGGRNEQFF

clone size: -
CDR3 length: 15
J gene: TRBJ2-7
D gene: TRBD2
V gene: TRBV7-9
CDR3 DNA: TGTGCCAGCAGCTTGACTAGCGGAGCCGCGGACGAGCAGTACTTC
CDR3 protein: CASSLTSGAADEQYF

clone size: -
CDR3 length: 15
J gene: TRBJ1-4
D gene: TRBD1
V gene: TRBV11-2
CDR3 DNA: TGTGCCAGCAGCTCCCGGACAGGGACACGTGAAAAACTGTTTTTT
CDR3 protein: CASSSRTGTREKLFF

clone size: -
CDR3 length: 12
J gene: TRBJ2-3
D gene: -
V gene: TRBV24-1
CDR3 DNA: TGTGCCACCAGTGAGGGGGCAGATACGCAGTATTTT
CDR3 protein: CATSEGADTQYF

clone size: few
CDR3 length: 13
J gene: TRBJ2-1
D gene: -
V gene: TRBV12-3/TRBV12-4
CDR3 DNA: TGTGCCAGCAGTGACTGGCGTCGGAATGAGCAGTTCTTC
CDR3 protein: CASSDWRRNEQFF

clone size: many
CDR3 length: 14
J gene: TRBJ2-7
D gene: TRBD1
V gene: TRBV6-5
CDR3 DNA: TGTGCCAGCAGCCTGGGACAGAGCTCCTACGAGCAGTACTTC
CDR3 protein: CASSLGQSSYEQYF

clone size: -
CDR3 length: 14
J gene: TRBJ2-7
D gene: TRBD2
V gene: TRBV7-2
CDR3 DNA: TGTGCCAGCAGCCGTGGGACTAGCTCCTACGAGCAGTACTTC
CDR3 protein: CASSRGTSSYEQYF

clone size: -
CDR3 length: 12
J gene: TRBJ1-2
D gene: -
V gene: TRBV29-1
CDR3 DNA: TGCAGCGTTGGGTCTGGGCAGTCTGGCTACACCTTC
CDR3 protein: CSVGSGQSGYTF

clone size: -
CDR3 length: 14
J gene: TRBJ1-1
D gene: TRBD1
V gene: TRBV7-2
CDR3 DNA: TGTGCCAGCTCTCGCCAGGGGGTGGACACCGAAGCTTTCTTT
CDR3 protein: CASSRQGVDTEAFF

clone size: few
CDR3 length: 17
J gene: TRBJ2-7
D gene: -
V gene: TRBV7-9
CDR3 DNA: TGTGCCAGCAGCTCTCGATTCGGAAGCGCTACCTCCTACGAGCAGTACTTC
CDR3 protein: CASSSRFGSATSYEQYF

clone size: -
CDR3 length: 14
J gene: TRBJ2-4
D gene: -
V gene: TRBV29-1
CDR3 DNA: TGCAGCGTCGCAGGGGGGAGGTTGCCGGACATTCAGTACTTC
CDR3 protein: CSVAGGRLPDIQYF

clone size: -
CDR3 length: 16
J gene: TRBJ2-6
D gene: TRBD1
V gene: TRBV29-1
CDR3 DNA: TGCAGCGCCCGACAGGGGGCGGAAGCTGGGGCCAACGTCCTGACTTTC
CDR3 protein: CSARQGAEAGANVLTF

clone size: -
CDR3 length: 13
J gene: TRBJ2-7
D gene: TRBD2
V gene: TRBV7-2
CDR3 DNA: TGTGCCAGCAGCTCCGGACTAGCAGGCGAGCAGTACTTC
CDR3 protein: CASSSGLAGEQYF

clone size: few
CDR3 length: 13
J gene: TRBJ1-5
D gene: -
V gene: TRBV6-6
CDR3 DNA: TGTGCCAGCAGTCCAATCTTATGGCAGCCCCAGCATTTT
CDR3 protein: CASSPILWQPQHF

clone size: -
CDR3 length: 14
J gene: TRBJ2-1
D gene: TRBD2
V gene: TRBV20-1
CDR3 DNA: TGCAGTGCTAATCAGCGGGAGGGCCTCAATGAGCAGTTCTTC
CDR3 protein: CSANQREGLNEQFF

clone size: few
CDR3 length: 15
J gene: TRBJ1-5
D gene: -
V gene: TRBV12-3/TRBV12-4
CDR3 DNA: TGTGCCAGCAGGGGCCAGACGATTAGCAATCAGCCCCAGCATTTT
CDR3 protein: CASRGQTISNQPQHF

clone size: -
CDR3 length: 14
J gene: TRBJ1-3
D gene: -
V gene: TRBV20-1
CDR3 DNA: TGCAGTGCTAGAGCTGGGGAAGCTGGAAACACCATATATTTT
CDR3 protein: CSARAGEAGNTIYF

clone size: -
CDR3 length: 13
J gene: TRBJ2-4
D gene: -
V gene: TRBV7-2
CDR3 DNA: TGTGCCAGCAGCTTCGGACAGAAAAACATTCAGTACTTC
CDR3 protein: CASSFGQKNIQYF

clone size: once
CDR3 length: 17
J gene: TRBJ2-1
D gene: -
V gene: TRBV6-2/TRBV6-3
CDR3 DNA: TGTGCCAGCAAAGGGGGATTAGGTCGGGATCCCTACAATGAGCAGTTCTTC
CDR3 protein: CASKGGLGRDPYNEQFF

clone size: -
CDR3 length: 14
J gene: TRBJ1-1
D gene: -
V gene: TRBV10-3
CDR3 DNA: TGTGCCATCAGTGGTCAAGGCATGAACACTGAAGCTTTCTTT
CDR3 protein: CAISGQGMNTEAFF

clone size: few
CDR3 length: 14
J gene: TRBJ2-3
D gene: TRBD1
V gene: TRBV20-1
CDR3 DNA: TGCAGTGCTTCCAGACAGGGGCATAGAGATACGCAGTATTTT
CDR3 protein: CSASRQGHRDTQYF

clone size: -
CDR3 length: 14
J gene: TRBJ2-1
D gene: TRBD2
V gene: TRBV3-1
CDR3 DNA: TGTGCCACCACCAGCCAGCGGGAGGACAATGAGCAGTTCTTC
CDR3 protein: CATTSQREDNEQFF

clone size: few
CDR3 length: 14
J gene: TRBJ1-6
D gene: -
V gene: TRBV6-5
CDR3 DNA: TGTGCCAGCAGTAAGAGCTCCTATAATTCACCCCTCCACTTT
CDR3 protein: CASSKSSYNSPLHF

clone size: -
CDR3 length: 15
J gene: TRBJ2-3
D gene: TRBD2
V gene: TRBV9
CDR3 DNA: TGTGCCAGCAGCGCCAGCGGGAGGGGGACAGATACGCAGTATTTT
CDR3 protein: CASSASGRGTDTQYF

clone size: once
CDR3 length: 14
J gene: TRBJ2-5
D gene: -
V gene: TRBV6-2/TRBV6-3
CDR3 DNA: TGTGCCAGCAGTGCGCGGGGTTACCAAGAGACCCAGTACTTC
CDR3 protein: CASSARGYQETQYF

clone size: -
CDR3 length: 14
J gene: TRBJ1-2
D gene: -
V gene: TRBV6-5
CDR3 DNA: TGTGCCAGCAGGTCAGGGGTTCTTAACTATGGCTACACCTTC
CDR3 protein: CASRSGVLNYGYTF

clone size: once
CDR3 length: 16
J gene: TRBJ1-2
D gene: -
V gene: TRBV28
CDR3 DNA: TGTGCCAGCACCTTATCCGGACAGTTTCGGGTGGGCGGCTACACCTTC
CDR3 protein: CASTLSGQFRVGGYTF

clone size: few
CDR3 length: 11
J gene: TRBJ2-7
D gene: -
V gene: TRBV28
CDR3 DNA: TGTGCCAGCAGTACCCTCTACGAGCAGTACTTC
CDR3 protein: CASSTLYEQYF

clone size: -
CDR3 length: 15
J gene: TRBJ2-3
D gene: -
V gene: TRBV10-3
CDR3 DNA: TGTGCCATCAGTGAAGCGCAACTTAGCACAGATACGCAGTATTTT
CDR3 protein: CAISEAQLSTDTQYF

clone size: -
CDR3 length: 16
J gene: TRBJ1-5
D gene: -
V gene: TRBV27
CDR3 DNA: TGTGCCAGCAGTTTAAGGAGCAGTGTGGGCAATCAGCCCCAGCATTTT
CDR3 protein: CASSLRSSVGNQPQHF

clone size: many
CDR3 length: 14
J gene: TRBJ2-7
D gene: -
V gene: TRBV6-6
CDR3 DNA: TGTGCCAGCAGTTACTCGCAGGGTTCGTTCGAGCAGTACTTC
CDR3 protein: CASSYSQGSFEQYF